Sequencing of this TCR beta chain was carried out in a study of shared clonotypes between healthy human individuals. The CDR3 is made up of 15 amino acids. The ends were cut back, 7 bases at V and 7 bases at J, with 22 bases in the middle. Germline V gene sequence: CDR1 MDHEN, CDR2 SYDVKM. Genomic DNA (from each subset) was split evenly across several immunoSEQ plates. TCRdb's table, derived via immunoSEQ multiplex PCR, lists solely in-frame clones and lacks some. In the table there are about 2 million clones, roughly 95% of which are singletons. In the naive CD8 group, cells lacked CD45RO and were positively selected for CCR7, so terminally differentiated effector memory CD45RA+ cells were left out.

The V gene is TRBV28, the J gene TRBJ1-2; maybe TRBD1 (5 bases). This clonotype was sampled from a man younger than 30 in good health. Material: naive CD8+ T cells sorted from blood. The CDR3, as DNA: TGTGCCAGCACCTCGAGCAGGGAAAAGGATTTTGGCTACACCTTC. It is translated as CASTSSREKDFGYTF.